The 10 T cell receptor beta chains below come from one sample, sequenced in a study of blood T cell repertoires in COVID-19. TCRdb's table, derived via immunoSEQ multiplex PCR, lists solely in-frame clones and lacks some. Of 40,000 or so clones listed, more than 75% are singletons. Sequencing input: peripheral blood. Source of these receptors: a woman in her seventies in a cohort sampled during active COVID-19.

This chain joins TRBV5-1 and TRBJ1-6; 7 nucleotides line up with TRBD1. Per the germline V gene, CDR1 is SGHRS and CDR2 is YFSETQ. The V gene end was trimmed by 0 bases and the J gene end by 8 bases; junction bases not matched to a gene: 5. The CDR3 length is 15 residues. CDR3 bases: TGCGCCAGCAGCTTGGATGGGACAGACTATTCACCCCTCCACTTT. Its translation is CASSLDGTDYSPLHF.

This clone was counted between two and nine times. The chain's CDR3 is CASTGGADTQYF. CDR3 nucleotide sequence: TGTGCCAGCACAGGGGGCGCAGATACGCAGTATTTT. The chain has TRBV12-3 or TRBV12-4 and TRBJ2-3, with TRBD1 matching over 8 bases. CDR3 length: 12 amino acids. V was pared by 7 bases and J by 4 bases, with 1 base of the junction left unmatched.

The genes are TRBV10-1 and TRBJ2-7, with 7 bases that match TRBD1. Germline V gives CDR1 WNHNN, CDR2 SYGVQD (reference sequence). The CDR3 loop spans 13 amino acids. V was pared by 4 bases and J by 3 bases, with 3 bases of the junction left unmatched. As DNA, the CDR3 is TGCGCCAGCAGTGTGAGACAGGGCTACGAGCAGTACTTC. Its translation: CASSVRQGYEQYF.

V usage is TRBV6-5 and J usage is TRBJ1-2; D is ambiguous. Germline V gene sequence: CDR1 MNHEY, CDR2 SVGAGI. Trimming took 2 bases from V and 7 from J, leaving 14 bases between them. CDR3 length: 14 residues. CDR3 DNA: TGTGCCAGCAGTTACAACGACCTGGCTAGTGGCTACACCTTC. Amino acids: CASSYNDLASGYTF.

The CDR3 sequence: CASSLQGSGELFF. In DNA form, the CDR3 reads TGTGCCAGCAGCCTACAGGGATCCGGGGAGCTGTTTTTT. V gene TRBV7-2 combines with J gene TRBJ2-2; possibly TRBD1 for D (6 bases). The germline gives CDR1 SGHTA, CDR2 FQGNSA. V was pared by 5 bases and J by 6 bases, with 10 bases between. The CDR3 sequence is 13 residues long.

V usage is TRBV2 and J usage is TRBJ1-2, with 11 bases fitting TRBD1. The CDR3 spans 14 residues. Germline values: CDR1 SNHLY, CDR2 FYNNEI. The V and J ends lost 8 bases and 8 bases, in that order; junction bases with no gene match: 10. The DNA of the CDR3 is TGTGCCAGCGGCCTAGGGACAGGGGGTATAGGCTACACCTTC. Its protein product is CASGLGTGGIGYTF.

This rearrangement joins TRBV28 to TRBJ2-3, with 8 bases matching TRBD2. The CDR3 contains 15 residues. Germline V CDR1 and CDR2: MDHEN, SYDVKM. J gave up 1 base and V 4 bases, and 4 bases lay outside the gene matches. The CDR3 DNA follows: TGTGCCAGCAGTTCTCGGGGGGGCGGCACAGATACGCAGTATTTT. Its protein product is CASSSRGGGTDTQYF.

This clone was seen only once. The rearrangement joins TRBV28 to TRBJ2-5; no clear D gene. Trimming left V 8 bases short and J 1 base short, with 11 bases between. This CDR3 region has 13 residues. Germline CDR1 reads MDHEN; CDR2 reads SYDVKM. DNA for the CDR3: TGTGCCAGCTTACAGATCCCCCAAGAGACCCAGTACTTC. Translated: CASLQIPQETQYF. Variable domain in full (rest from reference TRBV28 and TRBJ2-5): DVKVTQSSRYLVKRTGEKVFLECVQDMDHENMFWYRQDPGLGLRLIYFSYDVKMKEKGDIPEGYSVSREKKERFSLILESASTNQTSMYLCASLQIPQETQYFGPGTRLLVL.

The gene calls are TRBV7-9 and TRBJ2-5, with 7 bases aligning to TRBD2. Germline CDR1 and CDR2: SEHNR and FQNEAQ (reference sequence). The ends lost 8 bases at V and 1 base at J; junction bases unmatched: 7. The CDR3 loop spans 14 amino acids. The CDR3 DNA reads TGTGCCAGCGTCCTAGCGGAGCTCCAAGAGACCCAGTACTTC. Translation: CASVLAELQETQYF.

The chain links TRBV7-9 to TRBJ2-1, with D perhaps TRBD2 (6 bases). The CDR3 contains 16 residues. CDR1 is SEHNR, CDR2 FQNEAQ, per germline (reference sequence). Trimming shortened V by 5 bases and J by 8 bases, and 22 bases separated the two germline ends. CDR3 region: CASSLFSGWTSDEQFF. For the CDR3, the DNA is TGTGCCAGCAGCCTATTTAGCGGTTGGACCAGCGATGAGCAGTTCTTC.